The 5 T cell receptor beta chains reported below all come from one sample, sequenced in a study of spatial heterogeneity in lung cancer (dated by TCRdb to the late 2010s). Library construction relied on 5' RACE. The sample was run on a NextSeq 500. TCRdb trimmed the raw reads at Q25, called clones with MiXCR and kept productive beta chains. Identical CDR3 proteins give one entry, which carries the most common genes and DNA. This sample comprises 6,000 to 7,500 distinct CDR3 sequences, 5.5% to 7.5% of them detected only once. The top ten hold around 77% of the sample. The intended sense of this specimen's time point label: sample taken at primary tumor resection. For TCR sequencing, whole RNA was extracted from tumor and nontumor lung tissue, or from cryopreserved PBMC samples, and no cell sorting was done. The sequencing used PBMCs, collected at surgery. Source of these receptors: a male donor with early-stage non-small cell lung cancer.

A remark on this clonotype: This beta chain slipped into a library made for alpha chains as a stray read, so its size is not meaningful. The rearrangement joins TRBV5-1 to TRBJ2-7, with 9 positions matching TRBD1. Germline CDR1 and CDR2: SGHRS and YFSETQ. J was trimmed by 3 bases and V by 4 bases; bases with no gene match: 14. The CDR3 runs to 17 residues. The CDR3 DNA is TGCGCCAGCAGCATCACCCCAACGGGACAGGGCTACTACGAGCAGTACTTC. Its protein is CASSITPTGQGYYEQYF.

As to this clonotype: Since the library was made to target alpha chains, this beta chain is a stray read and its abundance is not meaningful. The rearrangement joins TRBV6-5 to TRBJ1-6; TRBD1 matches 8 bases. Germline V gene lookup returns CDR1 MNHEY and CDR2 SVGAGI. Unmatched junction bases numbered 4, after V lost 0 bases and J lost 9 bases. The CDR3 loop spans 15 amino acids. CDR3 DNA sequence: TGTGCCAGCAGTTACTCTGGACAGGGTACTTCACCCCTCCACTTT. Translating it yields CASSYSGQGTSPLHF.

This clonotype is categorized as large. This beta chain came through as a stray read in a library set up for alpha chains, and its size says little. The rearrangement joins TRBV28 to TRBJ1-1, with 10 positions matching TRBD1. After removal of 4 bases from V and 1 base from J, the junction contained 3 bases not matched to a gene. The CDR3 runs 15 residues. The germline V gene has CDR1 MDHEN and CDR2 SYDVKM. DNA of the CDR3: TGTGCCAGCAGTTCCGGGGACAGGGGGAACACTGAAGCTTTCTTT. Translation: CASSSGDRGNTEAFF.

Ten or more counts support this clonotype. As an off-target read in a library built for alpha chains, this beta chain has a frequency of little significance. The gene calls are TRBV28 and TRBJ2-7, with D maybe TRBD1 (5 bases). V lost 6 bases and J lost 1, with 10 bases in between. The length of the CDR3 is 13 residues. CDR1 and CDR2 (germline): MDHEN, SYDVKM. The CDR3: CASRRGLSYEQYF. CDR3 DNA: TGTGCCAGCAGAAGGGGTCTATCCTACGAGCAGTACTTC.

A note on this clonotype: In a library made to pick up alpha chains, this beta chain is a stray read with a size that means little. The CDR3 is CASSPRLRETQYF. The CDR3 DNA is TGTGCCAGCAGCCCGAGGTTGAGAGAGACCCAGTACTTC. V usage is TRBV7-9 and J usage is TRBJ2-5; no clear D. Germline CDR1 reads SEHNR; CDR2 reads FQNEAQ (reference sequence). The CDR3 consists of 13 residues. V was cut by 5 bases and J by 4 bases, with 11 bases left in between.